These 12 T cell receptor beta chains originate from one sample sequenced in a study of CD8 T cells in ankylosing spondylitis. Findings of the study overall: A TCR beta motif of roughly 8 highly homologous variants seemed to mark ankylosing spondylitis blood.

Their target antigens are unknown. MiXCR, applied by TCRdb to the 5' RACE reads, yields one record per CDR3 protein. The sample includes about 800,000 distinct CDR3 sequences, 10% to 15% of them seen just once. The sample comprised blood, either unsorted or a sorted T cell fraction (not recorded which). The receptor set was obtained from a male donor with ankylosing spondylitis.

This sequence joins TRBV20-1 and TRBJ1-2; D uncertain. Trimming took off 0 bases at V and 6 bases at J, with 11 bases between the two ends. In germline, CDR1 is DFQATT, CDR2 SNEGSKA (reference sequence). The CDR3 loop spans 13 amino acids. The CDR3 sequence is CSARDGVSHGYTF. For the CDR3, the DNA is TGCAGTGCTAGAGATGGGGTTAGCCATGGCTACACCTTC.

This sequence joins TRBV20-1 and TRBJ1-4; D not certain. Germline CDR1 and CDR2: DFQATT and SNEGSKA (reference sequence). The CDR3 is 11 amino acids. CDR3 nucleotides: TGCATCCTCCAGGAGAATGAAAAACTGTTTTTT. It specifies CILQENEKLFF.

In DNA form, the CDR3 reads TGTGCCAGTAGTATAGGAGCCGGCCACTCCTACAATGAGCAGTTCTTC. Translating it yields CASSIGAGHSYNEQFF. The J gene is TRBJ2-1, the V gene TRBV19; D not certain. CDR3 size: 16 residues. Trimming shortened V by 1 base and J by 0 bases, and 10 bases separated the two germline ends. Per the germline V gene, CDR1 is LNHDA and CDR2 is SQIVND (reference sequence).

V gene TRBV7-9 combines with J gene TRBJ1-2, with D possibly being TRBD1 (6 bases). This CDR3 comprises 15 residues. The germline gives CDR1 SEHNR, CDR2 FQNEAQ (reference sequence). V lost 8 bases to trimming and J lost 4 bases, with 20 bases between them. The CDR3 loop is CASQPGGPPTYGYTF. The CDR3 nucleotides read TGTGCCAGCCAACCGGGGGGGCCGCCCACCTATGGCTACACCTTC.

This clonotype was seen a few times. The chain combines TRBV20-1 with TRBJ2-5, with D perhaps matching TRBD2 (6 bases). V gave up 3 bases and J gave up 5 bases, with 7 bases separating them. Looked up from germline, CDR1 is DFQATT and CDR2 is SNEGSKA (reference sequence). The CDR3 loop spans 11 amino acids. CDR3 region: CSASGSETQYF. CDR3 nucleotide sequence: TGCAGTGCTAGCGGGAGCGAGACCCAGTACTTC.

The chain carries TRBV6-1 and TRBJ2-1, with D tentatively TRBD1 (6 bases). With 11 bases removed from V and 5 bases from J, the gap between germline ends came to 19 bases. The CDR3 covers 14 residues. CDR1 and CDR2 (germline): MNHNS, SASEGT. DNA of the CDR3: TGTGCCGTCCGCAGGGTGAAGGGGGACAATGAGCAGTTCTTC. This codes for CAVRRVKGDNEQFF.

V usage is TRBV10-3 and J usage is TRBJ1-4, with a possible D match to TRBD1 (5 bases). Germline V CDR1 and CDR2: ENHRY, SYGVKD. Trimming pared 4 bases from V and 5 bases from J, leaving 8 bases between. The length of the CDR3 is 13 residues. As DNA, the CDR3 is TGTGCCATCAGTGGAGGGGTCAATGAAAAACTGTTTTTT. The encoded protein is CAISGGVNEKLFF.

The chain recombines TRBV6-5 with TRBJ2-7, with D tentatively TRBD1 (5 bases). Trimming removed 4 bases from V and 1 base from J, with 14 bases in between. CDR1 and CDR2 from the germline V gene are MNHEY and SVGAGI. The length of the CDR3 is 15 residues. CDR3 protein: CASSFDSWGSYEQYF. The CDR3 DNA reads as TGTGCCAGCAGTTTTGACAGCTGGGGATCCTACGAGCAGTACTTC.

This clonotype was found a few times. The chain links TRBV15 to TRBJ1-3; no definite D call. Trimming cost V 0 bases and J 0 bases, with 3 bases left between them. Germline CDR1 is LNHNV and CDR2 is YYDKDF (reference sequence). This CDR3 region has 14 residues. Here the CDR3 DNA reads TGTGCCACCAGCAGAGAACTCTCTGGAAACACCATATATTTT. Its protein product is CATSRELSGNTIYF.

This rearrangement joins TRBV20-1 to TRBJ1-5; D is undetermined. The CDR3 length is 14 residues. Trimming cost V 0 bases and J 3 bases, with 9 bases left between them. CDR1 and CDR2 from the germline V gene are DFQATT and SNEGSKA (reference sequence). The CDR3 bases are TGCAGTGCTAGAGATTCCATCACCAATCAGCCCCAGCATTTT. Protein sequence: CSARDSITNQPQHF.

This clonotype was seen a handful of times. This chain uses TRBV20-1 with TRBJ2-2; 8 bases line up with TRBD1. Germline V gene lookup returns CDR1 DFQATT and CDR2 SNEGSKA (reference sequence). V was pared by 5 bases and J by 7 bases, with 6 bases of the junction left unmatched. This CDR3 region has 13 residues. The CDR3 coding sequence is TGCAGTGCTCTCAGGGGGCCGAGCGGGGAGCTGTTTTTT. This translates into CSALRGPSGELFF.

The chain has TRBV12-5 and TRBJ1-2; D is unclear. This CDR3 region has 13 residues. Trimming stripped 8 bases from V and 8 bases from J, with 18 bases between. Germline V gene sequence: CDR1 LGHNT, CDR2 FRNRAP. As DNA, the CDR3 is TGTGCTAGTACGCCCAATCTGAATCTAGGCTACACCTTC. Translated, it gives CASTPNLNLGYTF.